This T cell receptor (beta chain) comes out of a study of metastatic and nonmetastatic thyroid tumors. In the study overall: Repertoires of blood and of tissue (tumor or nodule) from malignant and benign thyroid patients were compared.

Trimming removed 9 bases from V and 12 bases from J, with 27 bases in between. The CDR3 loop spans 15 amino acids. CDR1 and CDR2 from the germline V gene are SGHVS and FQNEAQ. As concerns this clone: Antigen: not known.

In the original workflow: What underpinned the distant-metastasis classifier for papillary thyroid cancer was the set of CDR3 differences across clinicopathological groups. Using MiXCR, TCRdb re-called clones from the PCR reads. It is TCRdb's table, rather than the study itself, that gives the V and J calls and clone size. The data contain tens of thousands of clones, more than 9.5% of them seen just once; the ten biggest clones take up under 30%. Patients were all untreated before their thyroid surgery. Study findings and constraints: Within blood and tumor, benign nodules reportedly had significantly lower TCR beta diversity than malignant thyroid tumors did.

The chain recombines TRBV7-8 with TRBJ1-5, with TRBD1 as a possible D gene (6 bases). This TCR came from a female donor with papillary thyroid cancer or a benign thyroid nodule (not recorded which). Some clones in this sample may be carry-over from other donors' samples. The sequencing input was blood. In DNA, the CDR3 is TGTGCCAGTAGTTTACAGGGCGTCAGTCCCGGTGGCCAGCATTTT. This codes for CASSLQGVSPGGQHF.